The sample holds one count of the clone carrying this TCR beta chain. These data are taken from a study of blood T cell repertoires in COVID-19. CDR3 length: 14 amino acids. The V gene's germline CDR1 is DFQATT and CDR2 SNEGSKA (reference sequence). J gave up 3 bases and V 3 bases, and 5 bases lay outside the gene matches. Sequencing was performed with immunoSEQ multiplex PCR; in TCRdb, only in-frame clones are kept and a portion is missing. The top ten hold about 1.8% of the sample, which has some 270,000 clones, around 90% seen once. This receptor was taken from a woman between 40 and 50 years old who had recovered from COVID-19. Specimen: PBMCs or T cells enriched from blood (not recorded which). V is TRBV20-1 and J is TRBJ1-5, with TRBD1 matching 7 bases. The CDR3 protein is CSASRGTDNQPQHF. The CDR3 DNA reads TGCAGTGCTAGTAGGGGGACAGACAATCAGCCCCAGCATTTT.